These T cell receptor beta chains were read from a single sample in a study of T-cell memory formation after mild COVID-19. TCRdb re-called the 5' RACE reads with MiXCR, one entry per CDR3 protein. The sample records some 120,000 distinct CDR3 sequences, about 17% being singletons. Sequencing was performed on PBMCs or a T cell subset sorted from them (not recorded which). These receptors were obtained from a man aged 18 to 30 who had mild COVID-19 (a few samples of this study predate the infection). Cell type and time point are not known. Each CDR3 is given with its conserved first and last residue. Fields, in order: clone size, D gene, V gene, J gene, CDR3 protein, CDR3 DNA. D genes are given only for firm matches. Where a row states a size, it is once, few, many or the class of an expanded clone; other rows omit it.

size: few
D: TRBD2
V: TRBV6-5
J: TRBJ2-5
CDR3: CASSYSVAGGQETQYF
DNA: TGTGCCAGCAGTTACTCGGTAGCGGGGGGCCAAGAGACCCAGTACTTC

size: NA
D: NA
V: TRBV5-1
J: TRBJ1-6
CDR3: CASSLEAVYNSPLHF
DNA: TGCGCCAGCAGCTTGGAAGCGGTTTATAATTCACCCCTCCACTTT

size: few
D: NA
V: TRBV6-5
J: TRBJ2-7
CDR3: CASRNRRPGYEQYF
DNA: TGTGCCAGCAGAAACAGGCGGCCGGGGTACGAGCAGTACTTC

size: many
D: NA
V: TRBV7-2
J: TRBJ2-2
CDR3: CASSSYLGANTGELFF
DNA: TGTGCCAGCAGCTCCTATTTGGGGGCGAACACCGGGGAGCTGTTTTTT

size: few
D: NA
V: TRBV30
J: TRBJ1-3
CDR3: CAWTGSGNTIYF
DNA: TGTGCCTGGACAGGGTCTGGAAACACCATATATTTT

size: NA
D: TRBD1
V: TRBV5-1
J: TRBJ2-7
CDR3: CASSAHLGQSGEQYF
DNA: TGCGCCAGCAGCGCCCACTTGGGACAGTCCGGCGAGCAGTACTTC

size: NA
D: TRBD1
V: TRBV7-3
J: TRBJ2-1
CDR3: CARSLMPGQGNVGEQLF
DNA: TGTGCCAGAAGCTTAATGCCCGGACAGGGTAACGTGGGTGAGCAGTTATTC

size: few
D: TRBD2
V: TRBV12-3/TRBV12-4
J: TRBJ2-3
CDR3: CASREGLEQQKQYF
DNA: TGTGCCAGCCGGGAGGGATTGGAACAGCAAAAGCAGTATTTT

size: NA
D: NA
V: TRBV16
J: TRBJ1-1
CDR3: CASSQASGLGAFF
DNA: TGTGCCAGCAGCCAAGCTTCGGGGTTAGGGGCTTTCTTT

size: NA
D: TRBD2
V: TRBV9
J: TRBJ2-1
CDR3: CASSAPGGTSGGREQFF
DNA: TGTGCCAGCAGCGCCCCGGGTGGGACTAGCGGGGGGCGGGAGCAGTTCTTC

size: few
D: TRBD2
V: TRBV20-1
J: TRBJ2-1
CDR3: CSARARGGGWAEQFF
DNA: TGCAGTGCTAGAGCCCGTGGCGGGGGATGGGCTGAGCAGTTCTTC

size: many
D: NA
V: TRBV3-1
J: TRBJ2-5
CDR3: CASSQGVGETQYF
DNA: TGTGCCAGCAGCCAAGGGGTTGGAGAGACCCAGTACTTC

size: NA
D: NA
V: TRBV2
J: TRBJ2-5
CDR3: CASSARVQETQYF
DNA: TGTGCCAGCAGCGCCCGTGTCCAAGAGACCCAGTACTTC

size: NA
D: TRBD2
V: TRBV30
J: TRBJ2-1
CDR3: CAWSGLAGGDYNEQFF
DNA: TGTGCCTGGAGTGGGCTAGCGGGGGGCGACTACAATGAGCAGTTCTTC

size: few
D: NA
V: TRBV7-2
J: TRBJ2-1
CDR3: CASSLSRGMKDEQFF
DNA: TGTGCCAGCAGCTTATCTAGGGGAATGAAAGATGAGCAGTTCTTC

size: few
D: TRBD1
V: TRBV7-8
J: TRBJ2-3
CDR3: CASRTGASTDTQYF
DNA: TGTGCCAGCCGGACAGGAGCTAGCACAGATACGCAGTATTTT

size: NA
D: NA
V: TRBV29-1
J: TRBJ2-2
CDR3: CSVGHPTGNTGELFF
DNA: TGCAGCGTTGGCCACCCGACAGGGAACACCGGGGAGCTGTTTTTT

size: NA
D: NA
V: TRBV7-2
J: TRBJ1-5
CDR3: CASSRQSNQPQHF
DNA: TGTGCCAGCAGCCGACAGAGCAATCAGCCCCAGCATTTT

size: NA
D: TRBD2
V: TRBV7-2
J: TRBJ2-3
CDR3: CASSLAGGRFSDTQYF
DNA: TGTGCCAGCAGCTTAGCGGGAGGGAGATTTTCAGATACGCAGTATTTT

size: NA
D: NA
V: TRBV6-2/TRBV6-3
J: TRBJ1-5
CDR3: CASSSGRRRGQPQHF
DNA: TGTGCCAGCAGTTCGGGACGGAGGAGGGGGCAGCCCCAGCATTTT

size: NA
D: NA
V: TRBV7-9
J: TRBJ1-1
CDR3: CASSKQVRTEAFF
DNA: TGTGCCAGCAGCAAGCAGGTTAGGACTGAAGCTTTCTTT

size: NA
D: NA
V: TRBV5-1
J: TRBJ1-2
CDR3: CASSLSDFGGYTF
DNA: TGCGCCAGCAGCTTGTCGGATTTCGGGGGCTACACCTTC

size: few
D: TRBD1
V: TRBV25-1
J: TRBJ2-2
CDR3: CASKEQGAGELFF
DNA: TGTGCCAGCAAGGAACAGGGGGCCGGGGAGCTGTTTTTT

size: NA
D: TRBD2
V: TRBV5-4
J: TRBJ2-5
CDR3: CASSKGLAEVQETQYF
DNA: TGTGCCAGCAGCAAGGGACTAGCGGAGGTACAAGAGACCCAGTACTTC

size: few
D: NA
V: TRBV12-3/TRBV12-4
J: TRBJ1-1
CDR3: CASSPAGMTGDTEAFF
DNA: TGTGCCAGCAGTCCGGCCGGGATGACGGGTGACACTGAAGCTTTCTTT

size: NA
D: NA
V: TRBV7-2
J: TRBJ1-1
CDR3: CASKVGGLNTEAFF
DNA: TGTGCCAGCAAAGTGGGGGGATTGAACACTGAAGCTTTCTTT

size: NA
D: TRBD1
V: TRBV7-2
J: TRBJ2-3
CDR3: CASSIGQGAGNTQYF
DNA: TGTGCCAGCAGCATTGGACAGGGGGCTGGGAATACGCAGTATTTT

size: few
D: NA
V: TRBV29-1
J: TRBJ2-1
CDR3: CSVYEGYNEQFF
DNA: TGCAGCGTTTACGAAGGCTACAATGAGCAGTTCTTC

size: NA
D: TRBD1
V: TRBV12-3/TRBV12-4
J: TRBJ2-2
CDR3: CASSFPLTGYKSGELFF
DNA: TGTGCCAGCAGTTTTCCCCTGACAGGGTATAAGTCCGGGGAGCTGTTTTTT

size: NA
D: TRBD1
V: TRBV7-9
J: TRBJ1-1
CDR3: CASSWEQGARAFF
DNA: TGTGCCAGCAGCTGGGAACAGGGGGCGAGGGCTTTCTTT

size: NA
D: TRBD1
V: TRBV4-3
J: TRBJ2-7
CDR3: CASSQDRDSSRYEQYF
DNA: TGCGCCAGCAGCCAAGATAGGGACAGCTCACGCTACGAGCAGTACTTC

size: NA
D: NA
V: TRBV7-9
J: TRBJ1-1
CDR3: CASSFWREAFF
DNA: TGTGCCAGCAGCTTTTGGAGGGAAGCTTTCTTT

size: NA
D: NA
V: TRBV5-1
J: TRBJ1-3
CDR3: CASSPDGGNTIYF
DNA: TGCGCCAGCAGCCCCGACGGTGGAAACACCATATATTTT

size: NA
D: NA
V: TRBV5-1
J: TRBJ2-3
CDR3: CASSLAGLSSQYF
DNA: TGCGCCAGCAGCTTGGCGGGGCTCTCGTCGCAGTATTTT

size: many
D: NA
V: TRBV7-6
J: TRBJ2-5
CDR3: CASSLAGTETQYF
DNA: TGTGCCAGCAGCTTAGCGGGGACTGAGACCCAGTACTTC

size: few
D: TRBD2
V: TRBV6-5
J: TRBJ2-7
CDR3: CASSRTSGGAEEQYF
DNA: TGTGCCAGCAGCCGGACTAGCGGGGGGGCTGAGGAGCAGTACTTC

size: many
D: NA
V: TRBV2
J: TRBJ2-3
CDR3: CASSEVRASDTQYF
DNA: TGTGCCAGCAGTGAAGTCCGGGCGTCAGATACGCAGTATTTT

size: NA
D: NA
V: TRBV4-3
J: TRBJ1-2
CDR3: CASSPSDTRYGYTF
DNA: TGCGCCAGCAGCCCCTCAGATACCCGCTATGGCTACACCTTC

size: few
D: NA
V: TRBV7-2
J: TRBJ2-1
CDR3: CASSSWGYNEQFF
DNA: TGTGCCAGCAGCTCCTGGGGGTACAATGAGCAGTTCTTC

size: few
D: NA
V: TRBV6-2/TRBV6-3
J: TRBJ2-1
CDR3: CASSQGSYNEQFF
DNA: TGTGCCAGCAGCCAGGGCTCCTACAATGAGCAGTTCTTC

size: NA
D: TRBD2
V: TRBV5-5
J: TRBJ2-2
CDR3: CASSLASGGNTGELFF
DNA: TGTGCCAGCAGCTTGGCTAGCGGGGGGAACACCGGGGAGCTGTTTTTT

size: NA
D: NA
V: TRBV4-3
J: TRBJ2-3
CDR3: CASSQEAGPLGTDTQYF
DNA: TGCGCCAGCAGCCAAGAGGCCGGGCCCTTAGGCACAGATACGCAGTATTTT

size: few
D: NA
V: TRBV7-2
J: TRBJ1-1
CDR3: CASSLLIRAAEAFF
DNA: TGTGCCAGCAGCTTATTAATCCGAGCAGCTGAAGCTTTCTTT

size: NA
D: NA
V: TRBV7-6
J: TRBJ2-3
CDR3: CASSLVGVNTDTQYF
DNA: TGTGCCAGCAGCTTAGTGGGGGTTAACACAGATACGCAGTATTTT

size: NA
D: NA
V: TRBV12-3/TRBV12-4
J: TRBJ2-5
CDR3: CASSPPPRGRGMETQYF
DNA: TGTGCCAGCAGTCCCCCGCCGCGGGGGCGGGGGATGGAGACCCAGTACTTC

size: NA
D: NA
V: TRBV5-1
J: TRBJ1-1
CDR3: CASSGQGNMNTEAFF
DNA: TGCGCCAGCAGCGGTCAGGGGAACATGAACACTGAAGCTTTCTTT

size: NA
D: NA
V: TRBV6-2/TRBV6-3
J: TRBJ2-3
CDR3: CASRSGQLTDTQYF
DNA: TGTGCCAGCAGATCCGGACAGCTCACAGATACGCAGTATTTT

size: many
D: NA
V: TRBV7-3
J: TRBJ2-3
CDR3: CASSRGADTQYF
DNA: TGTGCCAGCTCCCGTGGAGCGGATACGCAGTATTTT

size: NA
D: NA
V: TRBV6-2/TRBV6-3
J: TRBJ2-3
CDR3: CASGNWTRRISDTQYF
DNA: TGTGCCAGCGGCAACTGGACTCGCAGAATTTCAGATACGCAGTATTTT

size: NA
D: NA
V: TRBV20-1
J: TRBJ1-1
CDR3: CSASTLGAEAFF
DNA: TGCAGTGCTAGTACCCTAGGGGCTGAAGCTTTCTTT

size: many
D: NA
V: TRBV7-2
J: TRBJ2-5
CDR3: CASSLGVRETQYF
DNA: TGTGCCAGCAGCTTGGGGGTCAGAGAGACCCAGTACTTC

size: once
D: NA
V: TRBV7-6
J: TRBJ1-3
CDR3: CASSLSYRSGNTIYF
DNA: TGTGCCAGCAGCTTATCTTACCGCTCTGGAAACACCATATATTTT

size: NA
D: TRBD1
V: TRBV5-1
J: TRBJ1-4
CDR3: CASSDRQGPEKLFF
DNA: TGCGCCAGCAGCGACAGACAGGGGCCTGAAAAACTGTTTTTT

size: NA
D: TRBD1
V: TRBV4-1
J: TRBJ1-2
CDR3: CASSQRTGIYYTF
DNA: TGCGCCAGCAGCCAGCGGACAGGGATCTATTACACCTTC

size: NA
D: TRBD1
V: TRBV7-3
J: TRBJ2-2
CDR3: CASSRPGTDILSGELFF
DNA: TGTGCCAGCAGCCGACCCGGGACAGACATATTATCCGGGGAGCTGTTTTTT

size: NA
D: TRBD1
V: TRBV7-2
J: TRBJ2-7
CDR3: CASSWGQTYEQYF
DNA: TGTGCCAGCAGCTGGGGACAGACCTACGAGCAGTACTTC

size: few
D: NA
V: TRBV7-3
J: TRBJ2-2
CDR3: CASSPTYTGELFF
DNA: TGTGCCAGCAGCCCGACATACACCGGGGAGCTGTTTTTT